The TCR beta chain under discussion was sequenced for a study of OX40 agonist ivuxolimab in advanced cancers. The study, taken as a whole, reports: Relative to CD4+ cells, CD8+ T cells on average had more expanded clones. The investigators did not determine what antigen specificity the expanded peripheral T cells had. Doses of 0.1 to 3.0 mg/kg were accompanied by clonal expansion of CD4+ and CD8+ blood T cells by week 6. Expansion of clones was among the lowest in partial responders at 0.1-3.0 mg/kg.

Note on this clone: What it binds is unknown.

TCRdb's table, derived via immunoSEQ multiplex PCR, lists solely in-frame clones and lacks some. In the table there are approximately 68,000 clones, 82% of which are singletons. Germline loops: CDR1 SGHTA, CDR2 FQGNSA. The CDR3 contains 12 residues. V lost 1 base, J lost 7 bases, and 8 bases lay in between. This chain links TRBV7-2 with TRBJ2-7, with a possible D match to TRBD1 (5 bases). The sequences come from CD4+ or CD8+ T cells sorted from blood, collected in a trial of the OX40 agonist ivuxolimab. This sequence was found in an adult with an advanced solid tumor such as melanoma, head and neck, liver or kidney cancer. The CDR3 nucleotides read TGTGCCAGCAGCTTAGGCAGGGTGGAGCAGTACTTC. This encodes CASSLGRVEQYF.